In this sample, the clone carrying this T cell receptor (beta chain) turned up a few times. Its specificity is unknown. A junction boundary mismatches the germline segment, possibly from a read error. The CDR3 contains 15 residues. Germline CDR1 SNHLY, CDR2 FYNNEI. This sample was included in a study of early T cells in non-severe SARS-CoV-2 infection. Whole-study context: Chains were unpaired, as sequencing was done on bulk RNA from unsorted whole blood.

General observations from the study: CD4 and private specificities were missed by VDJdb matching, which favored anti-spike CD8 responses.

Unique molecular identifiers were affixed to single, distinct cDNA molecules. One entry per CDR3 protein results from TCRdb running MiXCR on the 5' RACE reads. The sample holds more than 50,000 distinct CDR3 sequences, roughly 12% seen once. The sequences come from whole blood, collected at baseline. The sequence derives from an adult who was a healthcare worker with PCR-confirmed SARS-CoV-2 infection or an uninfected control (not recorded which). The rearrangement joins TRBV2 to TRBJ2-7; the D gene could be TRBD1 or TRBD2 (5 bases each). CDR3 nucleotides: TGTGGCAGCAGTGGGACCAGACGAGATCTTACGAAGCAGTACTTC. Translating it yields CGSSGTRRDLTKQYF.